Described below is a single T cell receptor (beta chain) sequence and its context. Recovery meant two consecutive negative NP/OP PCR tests, professional clearance, or resolved symptoms. The record originates from a study of blood T cell repertoires in COVID-19. Method: immunoSEQ multiplex PCR; TCRdb's copy keeps in-frame clones and lacks some. The data hold over 120,000 clones, with about 89% observed a single time. The CDR3 runs 16 residues. Germline loops: CDR1 SGDLS, CDR2 YYNGEE. V shed 0 bases, J shed 5 bases, and the junction held 6 bases outside the gene matches. The sample was PBMCs or T cells enriched from blood (not recorded which). The origin of this receptor is a man between 60 and 75 years old who had recovered from COVID-19. The rearrangement links TRBV9 to TRBJ2-2, with 8 nucleotides matching TRBD1. The CDR3 here is CASSVVAGGNTGELFF. CDR3 bases: TGTGCCAGCAGCGTAGTGGCAGGGGGCAATACCGGGGAGCTGTTTTTT.